These 10 T cell receptor beta chains came from one sample sequenced in a study of cytomegalovirus exposure and HLA in healthy donors. The method was immunoSEQ multiplex PCR; TCRdb's version includes in-frame clones alone and lacks a portion of them. The table shows 70,000 to 80,000 clones, with less than 95% occurring only once. Sequencing was done on a sample of PBMCs. These receptor sequences come from a woman aged 18-30 years in good health and CMV-seropositive.

This clone was seen just once. The rearrangement joins TRBV4-3 to TRBJ2-6; TRBD1 is a possible D gene (5 bases). CDR3 length: 19 amino acids. From germline, CDR1 is LGHNA and CDR2 YSLEER. Trimming stripped 0 bases from V and 1 base from J, with 16 bases between. CDR3 in DNA: TGCGCCAGCAGCCAAGATCCGACACAGGTACTTTCTGGGGCCAACGTCCTGACTTTC. As protein: CASSQDPTQVLSGANVLTF.

A single count supports this clone. The CDR3 loop is CAISEDRENEQFF. In DNA, the CDR3 is TGTGCCATCAGTGAGGACAGGGAAAATGAGCAGTTCTTC. This sequence joins TRBV10-3 and TRBJ2-1, with TRBD1 identical over 7 bases. Trimming cost V 2 bases and J 7 bases; bases outside gene matches: 2. The CDR3 totals 13 residues. Germline V lookup: CDR1 ENHRY, CDR2 SYGVKD.

The chain links TRBV25-1 to TRBJ2-7; D might be TRBD2 (6 bases). V was cut by 6 bases and J by 2 bases, with 14 bases left in between. The CDR3 runs 14 residues. CDR1 and CDR2 from the germline V gene are MGHDK and SYGVNS. The CDR3, as DNA: TGTGCCAGCAGATCGGAGGGGCCGGCCTACGAGCAGTACTTC. It specifies CASRSEGPAYEQYF.

This chain uses TRBV18 with TRBJ1-5, with 9 bases aligning to TRBD1. After removal of 6 bases from V and 3 bases from J, the junction contained 9 bases not matched to a gene. Germline values: CDR1 KGHSH, CDR2 LQKENI. This CDR3 has 16 residues. CDR3 residues: CASSPGTGPFNQPQHF. CDR3 nucleotide sequence: TGTGCCAGCTCCCCCGGGACAGGGCCTTTCAATCAGCCCCAGCATTTT.

The genes are TRBV29-1 and TRBJ1-1; D possibly corresponds to TRBD1 (6 bases). The CDR3 has 13 amino acids. The V end lost 5 bases, the J end lost 1 base, and 11 bases lay between the germline ends. CDR1 is SQVTM, CDR2 ANQGSEA, per germline. The CDR3 spells CSVTTGWNTEAFF. Written as DNA, the CDR3 is TGCAGCGTTACGACAGGCTGGAACACTGAAGCTTTCTTT.

The V call is TRBV9, the J call TRBJ2-6; 7 nucleotides line up with TRBD1. The germline V gene encodes CDR1 SGDLS and CDR2 YYNGEE. V lost 3 bases and J lost 0; bases outside the gene matches: 6. The CDR3 length is 17 residues. CDR3 sequence reads: CASSAGQTSSGANVLTF. The DNA for the CDR3 is TGTGCCAGCAGCGCGGGACAGACTTCCTCTGGGGCCAACGTCCTGACTTTC.

This clone was seen only once. V and J are TRBV7-2 and TRBJ1-1; tentative D call: TRBD1 (6 bases). This CDR3 has 14 residues. The V gene's germline CDR1 is SGHTA and CDR2 FQGNSA. V dropped 2 bases and J dropped 3 bases, with 10 bases sitting between them. CDR3 DNA sequence: TGTGCCAGCAGCTTACAGGGGTGGGACACTGAAGCTTTCTTT. As protein: CASSLQGWDTEAFF. Looking up the rest from reference TRBV7-2 and TRBJ1-1 gives the full variable domain: GAGVSQSPSNKVTEKGKDVELRCDPISGHTALYWYRQSLGQGLEFLIYFQGNSAPDKSGLPSDRFSAERTGGSVSTLTIQRTQQEDSAVYLCASSLQGWDTEAFFGQGTRLTVV.

The chain has TRBV6-6 and TRBJ1-4; possible D gene TRBD1, 5 bases. Between the trimmed V and J ends, which lost 2 bases and 0 bases, there was a span of 10 bases. The CDR3 extends over 16 amino acids. CDR1 and CDR2 (germline): MNHNY, SVGAGI (reference sequence). The CDR3 bases are TGTGCCAGCAGTTACGGCAGGGCCGCAACTAATGAAAAACTGTTTTTT. Its translation is CASSYGRAATNEKLFF.

This sequence joins TRBV9 and TRBJ1-1, with D unclear. This CDR3 region has 13 residues. Trimming removed 5 bases from V and 6 bases from J, with 14 bases in between. CDR1 is SGDLS and CDR2 is YYNGEE in the germline V gene. The CDR3 sequence: CASREMGRAEAFF. DNA for the CDR3: TGTGCCAGCAGGGAAATGGGGAGGGCTGAAGCTTTCTTT.

CDR3 coding DNA: TGTGCCAGCAGCTCCGGACTAGTTGTTGAGCAGTTCTTC. This sequence encodes CASSSGLVVEQFF. V gene TRBV9 combines with J gene TRBJ2-1; 7 nucleotides match TRBD2. CDR3 length: 13 amino acids. V lost 4 bases to trimming and J lost 9 bases; unmatched junction nucleotides: 7. From germline, CDR1 is SGDLS and CDR2 YYNGEE.